This TCR beta chain appears in the sequencing data of a study of T cells expressing NK-cell markers. cDNA encoding TCR beta was synthesized via 5'RACE template switching incorporating UMIs. For each CDR3 protein, TCRdb gives one entry from its re-call of the 5' RACE reads, without DNA. This sample contains about 460,000 distinct CDR3 sequences. Germline CDR1 is LGHDT and CDR2 is YNNKEL (reference sequence). This CDR3 contains 14 residues. Comments on this clonotype: The antigen remains unidentified.

Findings and caveats of the study: Similarly, these clonotypes led the CD3+CD56-NKG2C+ fraction as well in a few donors. In more than five donors, dominant CD3+CD56+NKG2C+ clonotypes ranked among the top 10 CD8+ clonotypes. Expanded clones of NKG2C+ T cells had an unclear HCMV specificity.

The chain is built from TRBV3-1 and TRBJ1-2. The sequencing input was blood T cells: a sorted CD56 or NKG2C T cell subset, CD4+ or CD8+ T cells, or bulk PBMC T cells (not recorded which). The origin of this receptor is a woman aged 45-59 years in good health. Here the CDR3 reads CASSRGGIGYGYTF.